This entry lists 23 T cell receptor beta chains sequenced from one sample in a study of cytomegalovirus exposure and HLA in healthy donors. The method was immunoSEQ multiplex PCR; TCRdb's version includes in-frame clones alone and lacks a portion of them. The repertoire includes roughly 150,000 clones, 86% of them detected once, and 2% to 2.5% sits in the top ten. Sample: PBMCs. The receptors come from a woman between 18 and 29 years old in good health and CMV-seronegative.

In nucleotides, the CDR3 is TGTGCCAGCAGTGAAGACAGGGGCGGAGGTCAGCCCCAGCATTTT. It is translated as CASSEDRGGGQPQHF. V usage is TRBV6-1 and J usage is TRBJ1-5, with 7 bases matching TRBD1. The CDR3 extends over 15 amino acids. V trimming: 1 base; J trimming: 6 bases; junction bases outside the gene matches: 6. From germline, CDR1 is MNHNS and CDR2 SASEGT.

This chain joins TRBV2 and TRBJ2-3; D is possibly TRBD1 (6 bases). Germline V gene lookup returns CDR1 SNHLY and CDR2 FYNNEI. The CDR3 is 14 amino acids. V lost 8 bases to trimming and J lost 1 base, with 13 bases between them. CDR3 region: CASQTGLGTDTQYF. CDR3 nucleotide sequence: TGTGCCAGCCAGACAGGATTGGGCACAGATACGCAGTATTTT.

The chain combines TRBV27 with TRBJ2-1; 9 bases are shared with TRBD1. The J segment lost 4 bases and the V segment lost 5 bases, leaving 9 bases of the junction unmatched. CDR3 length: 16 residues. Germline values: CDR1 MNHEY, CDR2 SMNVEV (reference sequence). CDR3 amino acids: CASSPYRDREYNEQFF. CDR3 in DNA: TGTGCCAGCAGTCCTTACCGGGACAGGGAATACAATGAGCAGTTCTTC.

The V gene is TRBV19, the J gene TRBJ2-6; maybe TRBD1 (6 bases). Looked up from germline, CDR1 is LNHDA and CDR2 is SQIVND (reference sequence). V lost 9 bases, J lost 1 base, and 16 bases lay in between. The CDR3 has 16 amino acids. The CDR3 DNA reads TGTGCCAGCAAACAGGGTACGACTTCTGGGGCCAACGTCCTGACTTTC. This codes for CASKQGTTSGANVLTF.

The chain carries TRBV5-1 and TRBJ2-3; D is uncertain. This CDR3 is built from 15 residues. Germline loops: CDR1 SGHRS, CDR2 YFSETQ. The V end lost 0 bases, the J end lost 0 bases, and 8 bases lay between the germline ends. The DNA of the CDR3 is TGCGCCAGCAGCTTGGTCCCAGATAGCACAGATACGCAGTATTTT. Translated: CASSLVPDSTDTQYF.

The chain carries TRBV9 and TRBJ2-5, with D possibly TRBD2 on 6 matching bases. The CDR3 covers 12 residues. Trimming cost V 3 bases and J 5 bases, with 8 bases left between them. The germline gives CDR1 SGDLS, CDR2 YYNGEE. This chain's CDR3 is CASSGDWETQYF. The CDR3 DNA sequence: TGTGCCAGCAGCGGGGACTGGGAGACCCAGTACTTC.

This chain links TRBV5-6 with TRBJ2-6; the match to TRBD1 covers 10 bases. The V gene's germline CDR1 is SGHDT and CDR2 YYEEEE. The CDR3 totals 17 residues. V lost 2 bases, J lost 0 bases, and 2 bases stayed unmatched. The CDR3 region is CASSLGTGVSGANVLTF. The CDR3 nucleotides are TGTGCCAGCAGCTTAGGGACAGGGGTCTCTGGGGCCAACGTCCTGACTTTC.

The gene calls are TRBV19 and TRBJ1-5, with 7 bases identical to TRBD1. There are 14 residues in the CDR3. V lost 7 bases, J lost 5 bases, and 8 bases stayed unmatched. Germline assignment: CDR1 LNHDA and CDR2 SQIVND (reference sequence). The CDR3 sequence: CASTGGGGHQPQHF. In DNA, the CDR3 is TGTGCCAGTACGGGAGGGGGCGGGCATCAGCCCCAGCATTTT.

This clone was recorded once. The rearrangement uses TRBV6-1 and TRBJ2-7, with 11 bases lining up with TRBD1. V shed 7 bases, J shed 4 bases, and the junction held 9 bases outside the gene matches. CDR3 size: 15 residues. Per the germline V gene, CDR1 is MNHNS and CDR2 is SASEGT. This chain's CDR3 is CASTLGQGAVYEQYF. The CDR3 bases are TGTGCCAGCACCCTAGGACAGGGGGCTGTATACGAGCAGTACTTC.

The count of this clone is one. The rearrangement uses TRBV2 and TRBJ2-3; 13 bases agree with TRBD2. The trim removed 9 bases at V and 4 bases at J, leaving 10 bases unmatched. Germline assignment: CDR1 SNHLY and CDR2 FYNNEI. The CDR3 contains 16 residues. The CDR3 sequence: CASTLGTSGVSDTQYF. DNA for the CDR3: TGTGCCAGTACCCTCGGGACTAGCGGGGTCTCAGATACGCAGTATTTT.

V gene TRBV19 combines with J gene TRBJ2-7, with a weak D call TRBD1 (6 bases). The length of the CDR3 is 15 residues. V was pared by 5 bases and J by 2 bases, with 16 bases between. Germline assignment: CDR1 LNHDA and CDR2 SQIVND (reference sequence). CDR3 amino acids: CASSVNVGHTYEQYF. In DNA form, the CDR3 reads TGTGCCAGTAGTGTTAACGTGGGACATACCTACGAGCAGTACTTC.

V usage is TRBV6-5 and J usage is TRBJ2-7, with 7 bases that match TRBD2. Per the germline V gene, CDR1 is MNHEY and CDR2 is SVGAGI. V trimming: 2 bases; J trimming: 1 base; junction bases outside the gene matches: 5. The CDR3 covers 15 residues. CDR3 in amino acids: CASSYGGEGSYEQYF. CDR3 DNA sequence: TGTGCCAGCAGTTACGGAGGGGAGGGGTCCTACGAGCAGTACTTC.

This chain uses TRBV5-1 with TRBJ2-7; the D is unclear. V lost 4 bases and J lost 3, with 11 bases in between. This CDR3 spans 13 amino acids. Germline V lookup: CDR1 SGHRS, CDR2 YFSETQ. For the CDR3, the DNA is TGCGCCAGCAGCCTTGCAACTCACTACGAGCAGTACTTC. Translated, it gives CASSLATHYEQYF.

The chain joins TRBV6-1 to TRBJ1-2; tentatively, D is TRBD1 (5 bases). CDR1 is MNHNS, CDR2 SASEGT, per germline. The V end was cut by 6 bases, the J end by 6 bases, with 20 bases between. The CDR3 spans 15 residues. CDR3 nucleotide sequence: TGTGCCAGCAGCCCTGTGCGGGGCGCAGGGCATGGCTACACCTTC. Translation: CASSPVRGAGHGYTF.

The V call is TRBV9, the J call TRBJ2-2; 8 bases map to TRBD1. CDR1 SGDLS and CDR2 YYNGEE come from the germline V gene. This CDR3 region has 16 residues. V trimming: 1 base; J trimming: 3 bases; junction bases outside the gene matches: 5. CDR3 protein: CASSVIGTGDTGELFF. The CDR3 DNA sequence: TGTGCCAGCAGCGTAATCGGGACAGGAGACACCGGGGAGCTGTTTTTT. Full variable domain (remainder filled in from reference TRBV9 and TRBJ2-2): DSGVTQTPKHLITATGQRVTLRCSPRSGDLSVYWYQQSLDQGLQFLIQYYNGEERAKGNILERFSAQQFPDLHSELNLSSLELGDSALYFCASSVIGTGDTGELFFGEGSRLTVL.

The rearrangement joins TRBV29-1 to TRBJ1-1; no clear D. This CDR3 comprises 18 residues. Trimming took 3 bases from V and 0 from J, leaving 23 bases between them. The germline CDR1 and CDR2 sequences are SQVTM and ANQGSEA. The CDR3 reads CSVDVQAHRPPVNTEAFF. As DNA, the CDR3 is TGCAGCGTTGATGTCCAGGCACATAGGCCCCCCGTGAACACTGAAGCTTTCTTT.

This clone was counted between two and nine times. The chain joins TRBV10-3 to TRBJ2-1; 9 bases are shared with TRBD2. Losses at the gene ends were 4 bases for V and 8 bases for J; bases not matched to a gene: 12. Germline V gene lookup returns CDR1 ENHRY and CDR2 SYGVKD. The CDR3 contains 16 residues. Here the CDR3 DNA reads TGTGCCATCAGTGGGAACTCCGGGACTAGCAGCCATGAGCAGTTCTTC. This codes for CAISGNSGTSSHEQFF.

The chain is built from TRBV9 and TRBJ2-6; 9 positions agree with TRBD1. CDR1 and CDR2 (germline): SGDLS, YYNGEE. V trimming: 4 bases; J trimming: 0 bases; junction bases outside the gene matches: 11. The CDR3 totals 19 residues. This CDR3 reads CASSSRYRGPISGANVLTF. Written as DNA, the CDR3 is TGTGCCAGCAGCTCCCGGTACAGGGGGCCCATCTCTGGGGCCAACGTCCTGACTTTC.

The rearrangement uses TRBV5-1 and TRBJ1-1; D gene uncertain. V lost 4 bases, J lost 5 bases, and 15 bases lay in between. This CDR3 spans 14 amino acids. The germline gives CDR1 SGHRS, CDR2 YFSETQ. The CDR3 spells CASSLNGESTEAFF. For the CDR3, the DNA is TGCGCCAGCAGCCTTAACGGGGAAAGTACTGAAGCTTTCTTT.

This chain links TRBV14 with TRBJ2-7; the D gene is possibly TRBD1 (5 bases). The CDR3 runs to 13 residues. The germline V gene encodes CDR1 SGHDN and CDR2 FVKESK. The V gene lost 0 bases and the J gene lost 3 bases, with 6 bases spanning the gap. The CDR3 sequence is CASSQEGRYEQYF. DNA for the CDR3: TGTGCCAGCAGCCAAGAGGGGCGCTACGAGCAGTACTTC.

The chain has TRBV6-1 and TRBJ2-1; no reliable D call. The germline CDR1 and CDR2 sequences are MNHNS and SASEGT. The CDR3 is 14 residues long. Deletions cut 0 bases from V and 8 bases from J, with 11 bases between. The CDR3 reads CASSEARSIDEQFF. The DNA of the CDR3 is TGTGCCAGCAGTGAAGCGCGGTCTATCGATGAGCAGTTCTTC.

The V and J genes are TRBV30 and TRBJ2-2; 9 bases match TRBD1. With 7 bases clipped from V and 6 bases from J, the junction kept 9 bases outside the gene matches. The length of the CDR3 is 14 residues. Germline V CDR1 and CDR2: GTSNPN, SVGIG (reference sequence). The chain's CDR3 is CALLGQGWAGELFF. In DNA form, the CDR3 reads TGTGCCTTACTGGGACAGGGCTGGGCCGGGGAGCTGTTTTTT.

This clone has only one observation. The CDR3 DNA follows: TGCGCCAGCAGTGAAGGGGATCGGGAAAAACTGTTTTTT. Its translation is CASSEGDREKLFF. The chain is built from TRBV10-1 and TRBJ1-4, with D tentatively TRBD1 (5 bases). The CDR3 covers 13 residues. Looked up from germline, CDR1 is WNHNN and CDR2 is SYGVQD (reference sequence). The V end was cut by 3 bases, the J end by 8 bases, with 10 bases between.